The entry that follows covers one T cell receptor (beta chain) sequence. Its target is unknown. This likely comes from a read error, as the CDR3 has no conserved phenylalanine or tryptophan at its end. The entry originates in a study of tumor-infiltrating lymphocytes in primary liver carcinoma. The overall study: Tissue type made little difference to sample yields of roughly 3.65 to 7.13 million productive TCRbeta reads.

Study results and caveats: Significantly greater top-250-clone fractions characterized tumors relative to blood (p = 0.039).

The investigators made TCR beta cDNA from approximately 500 ng total RNA, using a constant-region primer. ARM-PCR was slightly modified, and three nested multiplex PCR rounds with it gave rise to the TCR beta libraries. Amplification in the first two PCR rounds was performed using TRBV1-TRBV30 forward primers and a C-beta reverse primer for around 11 cycles each. One entry per CDR3 protein results from TCRdb running MiXCR on the multiplex PCR reads. The sample contains about 110,000 distinct CDR3 sequences, approximately 70% of which appear only once. The CDR3 consists of 13 residues. V was pared by 10 bases and J by 9 bases, with 11 bases of the junction left unmatched. From germline, CDR1 is MNHNY and CDR2 SVGAGI (reference sequence). Taking about 18-31 mg of unsorted bulk tissue, the authors co-extracted RNA and DNA. Treatment of the patients' primary liver carcinoma consisted of surgical resection. Over 80% of the cells were viable tumor cells in every tumor sample.

The source material was liver tumor tissue from sampling region 1. Subset described: tumor region T1, superior pole. The TCR comes from a woman aged 60-70 years with primary liver carcinoma and hepatitis B virus infection. The chain employs TRBV6-6 and TRBJ2-1; 8 nucleotides align to TRBD2. For the CDR3, the DNA is TGTGCCACACGTCCTCGGGGGGGGGGTGAGCAGTTCCTC. It encodes CATRPRGGGEQFL.